This is a list of T cell receptor beta chains from one sample in a study of T-cell reconstitution after alpha-beta-depleted transplantation in children. One entry per CDR3 protein results from TCRdb running MiXCR on the PCR reads. The data contain about a million distinct CDR3 sequences, around 30% of them singletons. The sequencing used PBMCs, mostly from graft donor cells, collected 360 days after TCRalphabeta/CD19-depleted stem cell transplant. These receptors were obtained from a boy younger than two who had a stem cell transplant for SCID, so the T cells may come from the graft donor. The CDR3 runs from the conserved cysteine through the conserved F or W. D genes are given only for firm matches. Expanded clones get a size class; other rows say once, few or many, or leave the size out.

>few|TRBJ2-4|-|TRBV12-3/TRBV12-4
TGTGCCAGCAGTGGCCCCGTAAACCAAGTTCTTCAGTACTTC
CASSGPVNQVLQYF
>-|TRBJ2-5|TRBD1|TRBV15
TGTGCCACCAGCAGAGATGGACAGGGGGCGAGAGAGACCCAGTACTTC
CATSRDGQGARETQYF
>few|TRBJ2-1|-|TRBV5-1
TGCGCCAGCAGCCCAGCGGAGGGCGGCTATGAGCAGTTCTTC
CASSPAEGGYEQFF
>-|TRBJ1-4|TRBD1|TRBV27
TGTGCCAGCAGCAGACAGGGGGCCCTTGGAAAACTGTTTTTT
CASSRQGALGKLFF
>-|TRBJ1-2|-|TRBV29-1
TGCAGCGTCGGCCCCGGACTGATAGCTAACTATGGCTACACCTTC
CSVGPGLIANYGYTF
>-|TRBJ1-5|TRBD1|TRBV12-3/TRBV12-4
TGTGCCAGCAGTTTACAGGACAGGGGACCTTATAGCAATCAGCCCCAGCATTTT
CASSLQDRGPYSNQPQHF
>-|TRBJ1-4|-|TRBV11-2
TGTGCCAGCAGATCCTCCGGGACTCTGAGGGAAAAACTGTTTTTT
CASRSSGTLREKLFF
>few|TRBJ1-4|-|TRBV6-1
TGTGCCAGCGGACGGGGGCGCGGTGAAAAACTGTTTTTT
CASGRGRGEKLFF
>-|TRBJ1-2|TRBD1|TRBV5-1
TGCGCCAGCAGCTCCGGACAGGCGGCTACGTGGTATGGCTACACCTTC
CASSSGQAATWYGYTF
>-|TRBJ1-1|-|TRBV4-2
TGTGCCAGCAGCCAAGATCTGTCAGGCGGGGACACTGAAGCTTTCTTT
CASSQDLSGGDTEAFF
>-|TRBJ2-1|-|TRBV4-1
TGCGCCAGCAGCCCGGACGCCTTTTACAATGAGCAGTTCTTC
CASSPDAFYNEQFF
>-|TRBJ1-2|TRBD1|TRBV27
TGTGCCAGCAGTCCCTGGCGACAGGGGAGCTATGGCTACACCTTC
CASSPWRQGSYGYTF
>-|TRBJ2-2|TRBD2|TRBV12-3/TRBV12-4
TGTGCCAGCAGTTTAAACGTCTGGCTAGCGGGGACCGGGGAGCTGTTTTTT
CASSLNVWLAGTGELFF
>-|TRBJ1-3|TRBD1|TRBV14
TGTGCCAGCAGCCCTCGGACAGGACCTGGAAACACCATATATTTT
CASSPRTGPGNTIYF
>few|TRBJ2-7|-|TRBV6-5
TGTGCCAGCAGTTACTCCCTTCGCGGCCAGCATGTGGGCGAGCAGTACTTC
CASSYSLRGQHVGEQYF
>many|TRBJ2-3|TRBD2|TRBV19
TGTGCCAGTAGGACTAGCCCAGATACGCAGTATTTT
CASRTSPDTQYF
>-|TRBJ2-7|TRBD2|TRBV5-1
TGCGCCAGCAGCTTCGGGACTAGCGGTAACTACGAGCAGTACTTC
CASSFGTSGNYEQYF
>few|TRBJ1-2|-|TRBV18
TGTGCCAGCTCACCCGTGGCTAACTATGGCTACACCTTC
CASSPVANYGYTF
>-|TRBJ2-1|-|TRBV7-9
TGTGCCAGCGGCCCGGCGGTGGACAATGAGCAGTTCTTC
CASGPAVDNEQFF
>few|TRBJ2-7|-|TRBV7-8
TGTGCCAGCAGCTTAATCGGAGAGTTTGGCGAGCAGTACTTC
CASSLIGEFGEQYF
>few|TRBJ2-3|TRBD2|TRBV20-1
TGCAGTGCTAGGGGAATAGCGGGGGGCCTAGATACGCAGTATTTT
CSARGIAGGLDTQYF
>few|TRBJ1-4|-|TRBV20-1
TGCAGTGCTAGAGATCTTTCCAGAACTAATGAAAAACTGTTTTTT
CSARDLSRTNEKLFF
>few|TRBJ2-7|-|TRBV4-1
TGCGCCAGCAGCCGGAGTGAGGACTACGAGCAGTACTTC
CASSRSEDYEQYF
>few|TRBJ2-1|TRBD1|TRBV24-1
TGTGCCACCAGTGATTCCTCGGGACAGGCCAGCAATGAGCAGTTCTTC
CATSDSSGQASNEQFF